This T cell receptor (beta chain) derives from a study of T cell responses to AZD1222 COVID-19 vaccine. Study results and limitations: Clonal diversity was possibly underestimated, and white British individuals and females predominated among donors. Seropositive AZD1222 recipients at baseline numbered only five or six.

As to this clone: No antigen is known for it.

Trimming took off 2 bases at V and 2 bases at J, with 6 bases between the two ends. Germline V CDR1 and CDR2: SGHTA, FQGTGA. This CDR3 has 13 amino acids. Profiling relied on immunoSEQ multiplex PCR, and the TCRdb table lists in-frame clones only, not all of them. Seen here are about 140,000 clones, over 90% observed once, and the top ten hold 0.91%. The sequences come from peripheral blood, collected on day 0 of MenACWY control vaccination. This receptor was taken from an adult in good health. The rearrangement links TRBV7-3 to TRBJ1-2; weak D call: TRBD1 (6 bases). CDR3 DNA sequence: TGTGCCAGCAGCTTACAGGGGAACTATGGCTACACCTTC. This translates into CASSLQGNYGYTF.